This record concerns one TCR beta chain sequence. Its antigen is unidentified. The PCR was carried out with 60 Vbeta primers and 13 Jbeta primers. Profiling relied on immunoSEQ multiplex PCR, and the TCRdb table lists in-frame clones only, not all of them. Among around 160,000 clones listed, 65% to 80% were seen once. The data belong to a study of cytomegalovirus exposure and HLA in healthy donors. Turning to the study itself: An early release of data contained approximately 85 million unique TCRs, which came from HLA-typed donors.

General study results and limits: Information on immune exposure was restricted to one variable (CMV serostatus).

Sequencing was carried out using PBMCs. This receptor was identified in a man aged 18-30 years in good health and CMV-seropositive.

In nucleotides, the CDR3 is TGTGCCACCAGGACTGGGGGGAGCTCCTATAATTCACCCCTCCACTTT. This translates into CATRTGGSSYNSPLHF. V usage is TRBV15 and J usage is TRBJ1-6, with D perhaps matching TRBD1 (5 bases). Germline values: CDR1 LNHNV, CDR2 YYDKDF (reference sequence). V lost 6 bases, J lost 0 bases, and 12 bases lay in between. The CDR3 is 16 residues long.